One and the same sample provided the 30 T cell receptor beta chains below, sequenced in a study of blood T cell repertoires in COVID-19 (dated by TCRdb to about 2020). Library preparation used the immunoSEQ multiplex PCR assay. TCRdb carries this immuneACCESS record with in-frame sequences only. Its versions omit some clonotypes, under half of them owing to an unresolved V gene in the studies checked, with the rest unexplained. This sample is represented by roughly 70,000 clones; 80% of them were singletons. About a tenth of the sample is taken by the ten largest. Sequencing was done on a sample of peripheral blood. These receptor sequences come from a human donor in a cohort sampled during active COVID-19.

V and J are TRBV27 and TRBJ1-1, with 10 bases identical to TRBD1. The CDR3 extends over 15 amino acids. V lost 3 bases to trimming and J lost 4 bases; unmatched junction nucleotides: 5. Germline CDR1 reads MNHEY; CDR2 reads SMNVEV (reference sequence). The CDR3 DNA reads as TGTGCCAGCAGTTTTCGACAGGGGGCGATCACTGAAGCTTTCTTT. Translating gives CASSFRQGAITEAFF.

A few counts support this clone. The chain joins TRBV9 to TRBJ2-7; D is possibly TRBD2 (7 bases). The CDR3 loop spans 15 amino acids. Germline V gives CDR1 SGDLS, CDR2 YYNGEE. The V and J ends lost 4 bases and 5 bases respectively, with 19 bases between them. The CDR3 protein is CASSPGGTRGHEQYF. The CDR3 region has the DNA TGTGCCAGCAGCCCCGGGGGGACCAGGGGACACGAGCAGTACTTC.

This clone was counted a single time. J is TRBJ1-3 and V is TRBV19; no clear D gene. The germline gives CDR1 LNHDA, CDR2 SQIVND (reference sequence). The CDR3 spans 14 residues. The V end lost 6 bases, the J end lost 0 bases, and 9 bases lay between the germline ends. CDR3 region: CASRAGLSGNTIYF. The CDR3 nucleotides read TGTGCCAGTAGGGCGGGTCTCTCTGGAAACACCATATATTTT.

The V gene is TRBV5-1, the J gene TRBJ2-3, with D tentatively TRBD2 (5 bases). The CDR3 consists of 15 residues. CDR1 and CDR2 (germline): SGHRS, YFSETQ. Trimming took off 2 bases at V and 3 bases at J, with 13 bases between the two ends. CDR3 loop: CASSFSQRNTDTQYF. In DNA form, the CDR3 reads TGCGCCAGCAGCTTTTCTCAGCGGAATACAGATACGCAGTATTTT.

This chain connects TRBV19 to TRBJ2-7, with 8 bases lining up with TRBD2. V trimming: 4 bases; J trimming: 3 bases; junction bases outside the gene matches: 11. Germline-derived CDR1 and CDR2 are LNHDA and SQIVND (reference sequence). The CDR3 length is 16 residues. CDR3 loop: CASSTGLGGGFYEQYF. CDR3 in DNA: TGTGCCAGTAGTACTGGGCTCGGGGGGGGCTTCTACGAGCAGTACTTC. Based on the CDR3 plus reference TRBV19 and TRBJ2-7, the full variable domain is DGGITQSPKYLFRKEGQNVTLSCEQNLNHDAMYWYRQDPGQGLRLIYYSQIVNDFQKGDIAEGYSVSREKKESFPLTVTSAQKNPTAFYLCASSTGLGGGFYEQYFGPGTRLTVT.

This sequence joins TRBV6-6 and TRBJ1-4; tentatively, D is TRBD1 (6 bases). The V end lost 2 bases, the J end lost 8 bases, and 15 bases lay between the germline ends. The CDR3 runs to 15 residues. CDR1 and CDR2 from the germline V gene are MNHNY and SVGAGI (reference sequence). The CDR3 DNA reads TGTGCCAGCAGTTACCCCGCCAGGGGCTCGGAAAAACTGTTTTTT. Its translation is CASSYPARGSEKLFF.

This clone was counted only a few times. CDR3 amino acids: CASSTRDREAFF. CDR3 in DNA: TGTGCCAGCAGTACTAGGGACAGGGAAGCTTTCTTT. The V call is TRBV6-2 or TRBV6-3, the J call TRBJ1-1, with 8 bases aligning to TRBD1. CDR1 is MNHEY and CDR2 is SVGEGT in the germline V gene. The CDR3 runs to 12 residues. After removal of 5 bases from V and 8 bases from J, the junction contained 4 bases not matched to a gene.

A few counts support this clone. This chain links TRBV24-1 with TRBJ1-1, with 7 bases identical to TRBD1. The V gene end was trimmed by 4 bases and the J gene end by 4 bases; junction bases not matched to a gene: 5. The germline gives CDR1 KGHDR, CDR2 SFDVKD. CDR3 length: 14 residues. DNA for the CDR3: TGTGCCACCAGTGAATCTGACAGGGTCACTGAAGCTTTCTTT. Translating it yields CATSESDRVTEAFF.

The CDR3 protein is CAWSAGTGATEAFF. The CDR3 DNA is TGTGCCTGGAGTGCGGGGACAGGGGCAACTGAAGCTTTCTTT. This chain links TRBV30 with TRBJ1-1, with 10 bases identical to TRBD1. The J segment lost 5 bases and the V segment lost 1 base, leaving 4 bases of the junction unmatched. Per the germline V gene, CDR1 is GTSNPN and CDR2 is SVGIG (reference sequence). This CDR3 has 14 amino acids.

The rearrangement joins TRBV5-1 to TRBJ2-3; 7 positions match TRBD2. With V trimmed by 0 bases and J by 1 base, 2 bases remained unmatched. The CDR3 runs 15 residues. Germline CDR1 is SGHRS and CDR2 is YFSETQ. CDR3 in DNA: TGCGCCAGCAGCTTGGAGCGGGGCCGCACAGATACGCAGTATTTT. Protein sequence: CASSLERGRTDTQYF.

The table lists this clone with a few counts. This chain connects TRBV7-9 to TRBJ2-7; D gene ambiguous. The CDR3 totals 13 residues. Trimming shortened V by 5 bases and J by 2 bases, and 10 bases separated the two germline ends. In germline, CDR1 is SEHNR, CDR2 FQNEAQ (reference sequence). The DNA of the CDR3 is TGTGCCAGCAGCCTCCCCGGTCCCTACGAGCAGTACTTC. This codes for CASSLPGPYEQYF.

The V and J genes are TRBV7-6 and TRBJ2-2; TRBD2 matches 9 bases. The trim removed 3 bases at V and 6 bases at J, leaving 8 bases unmatched. The CDR3 extends over 16 amino acids. Germline V gene lookup returns CDR1 SGHVS and CDR2 FNYEAQ. CDR3 in amino acids: CASSFKGLAGAGELFF. CDR3 nucleotides: TGTGCCAGCAGCTTCAAGGGACTAGCTGGCGCCGGGGAGCTGTTTTTT.

The DNA for the CDR3 is TGTGCCTGGAGTCCGCAGGGGAACATTCAGTACTTC. Translated: CAWSPQGNIQYF. The chain carries TRBV30 and TRBJ2-4, with D tentatively TRBD1 (6 bases). The CDR3 is 12 residues long. Germline V gene data show CDR1 as GTSNPN and CDR2 as SVGIG (reference sequence). Trimming left V 2 bases short and J 7 bases short, with 9 bases between.

The genes are TRBV19 and TRBJ1-1, with a weak D call TRBD1 (6 bases). The CDR3 contains 16 residues. Between the trimmed V and J ends, which lost 9 bases and 2 bases, there was a span of 22 bases. Germline values: CDR1 LNHDA, CDR2 SQIVND (reference sequence). The CDR3 DNA follows: TGTGCCAGCTCCCGGGGTGTCAGGGGCGGAAACACTGAAGCTTTCTTT. It is translated as CASSRGVRGGNTEAFF.

The genes are TRBV7-3 and TRBJ2-3, with D perhaps matching TRBD2 (5 bases). Germline CDR1 and CDR2: SGHTA and FQGTGA. Trimming cost V 5 bases and J 6 bases, with 15 bases left between them. This CDR3 contains 14 residues. This CDR3 reads CASSKNRQRDTQYF. The CDR3 nucleotides are TGTGCCAGCAGCAAAAATCGGCAGCGGGATACGCAGTATTTT.

The count of this clone is one. V is TRBV6-6 and J is TRBJ2-5; 8 nucleotides match TRBD1. V lost 6 bases, J lost 1 base, and 4 bases stayed unmatched. The CDR3 is 14 residues long. The germline V gene has CDR1 MNHNY and CDR2 SVGAGI (reference sequence). The CDR3 region is CASSRGLSQETQYF. CDR3 coding DNA: TGTGCCAGCAGCAGGGGGCTTTCCCAAGAGACCCAGTACTTC.

The rearrangement uses TRBV5-1 and TRBJ2-6; possible D gene TRBD2, 5 bases. V dropped 0 bases and J dropped 1 base, with 11 bases sitting between them. The length of the CDR3 is 17 residues. The germline V gene encodes CDR1 SGHRS and CDR2 YFSETQ. CDR3 sequence: CASSLGHPGSGANVLTF. The CDR3 region has the DNA TGCGCCAGCAGCTTGGGACATCCGGGATCTGGGGCCAACGTCCTGACTTTC.

CDR3 DNA sequence: TGTGCCAGCAGCTTAGGGACACACTACAATGAGCAGTTCTTC. It yields the protein CASSLGTHYNEQFF. V usage is TRBV7-6 and J usage is TRBJ2-1; possible D gene TRBD1, 5 bases. Trimming removed 1 base at V and 3 bases at J, with 7 bases between. CDR1 is SGHVS, CDR2 FNYEAQ, per germline. The CDR3 covers 14 residues.

The chain carries TRBV9 and TRBJ2-7, with a possible D match to TRBD1 (6 bases). V lost 4 bases and J 6 bases, leaving 20 bases between the germline ends. CDR1 and CDR2 from the germline V gene are SGDLS and YYNGEE. The CDR3 totals 15 residues. CDR3 loop: CASSRMTGSSAEQYF. In nucleotides, the CDR3 is TGTGCCAGCAGCCGAATGACAGGATCTTCCGCCGAGCAGTACTTC.

The chain couples TRBV28 to TRBJ2-7; 7 bases fit TRBD1. Germline V gene lookup returns CDR1 MDHEN and CDR2 SYDVKM. After removal of 1 base from V and 2 bases from J, the junction contained 2 bases not matched to a gene. This CDR3 has 14 residues. For the CDR3, the DNA is TGTGCCAGCAGTTTATCGGACAGGCCCTACGAGCAGTACTTC. It is translated as CASSLSDRPYEQYF. The full variable domain, completed using reference TRBV28 and TRBJ2-7, is DVKVTQSSRYLVKRTGEKVFLECVQDMDHENMFWYRQDPGLGLRLIYFSYDVKMKEKGDIPEGYSVSREKKERFSLILESASTNQTSMYLCASSLSDRPYEQYFGPGTRLTVT.

The chain uses TRBV7-2 and TRBJ2-1; D unclear. V gave up 5 bases and J gave up 10 bases, with 15 bases separating them. Germline CDR1 reads SGHTA; CDR2 reads FQGNSA. The CDR3 extends over 13 amino acids. The CDR3 bases are TGTGCCAGCAGCAAGAGAGGTGATTGGGAGCAGTTCTTC. Amino acid sequence: CASSKRGDWEQFF.

The chain uses TRBV7-2 and TRBJ2-5; TRBD2 might be the D (5 bases). The ends were cut back, 5 bases at V and 5 bases at J, with 18 bases in the middle. Looked up from germline, CDR1 is SGHTA and CDR2 is FQGNSA. The CDR3 spans 15 residues. CDR3 in amino acids: CASSPGLRQEETQYF. The CDR3, as DNA: TGTGCCAGCAGCCCCGGACTTAGGCAAGAGGAGACCCAGTACTTC.

This clone was seen more than once but under ten times. The genes are TRBV4-2 and TRBJ2-7; 8 positions agree with TRBD2. This CDR3 has 15 residues. Germline trimming cut 1 base from V and 0 bases from J; bases unmatched to any gene: 2. Germline lookup yields CDR1 LGHNA and CDR2 YNFKEQ. Here the CDR3 reads CASSQGGLASYEQYF. For the CDR3, the DNA is TGTGCCAGCAGCCAAGGAGGACTAGCCTCCTACGAGCAGTACTTC.

This clone was detected only a few times. V gene TRBV9 combines with J gene TRBJ2-7; D not resolved. V lost 0 bases and J 4 bases, leaving 11 bases between the germline ends. Looked up from germline, CDR1 is SGDLS and CDR2 is YYNGEE. This CDR3 has 14 amino acids. In DNA form, the CDR3 reads TGTGCCAGCAGCGTAGTCGAGCGTCAATACGAGCAGTACTTC. It yields the protein CASSVVERQYEQYF.

The CDR3 DNA is TGTGCCAGCAGCTTGGGGGGTCCCAGCAATCAGCCCCAGCATTTT. Translated, it gives CASSLGGPSNQPQHF. This chain joins TRBV11-2 and TRBJ1-5, with a possible D match to TRBD1 (5 bases). V was shortened by 3 bases and J by 1 base, with 10 bases between the two germline ends. The CDR3 loop spans 15 amino acids. Germline V gene sequence: CDR1 SGHAT, CDR2 FQNNGV.

This clone is a singleton in its sample. CDR3 DNA: TGTGCCAGCAGCCGGTCAGGTAGAGGGTTTGGGGAGACCCAGTACTTC. This gives the protein CASSRSGRGFGETQYF. The V call is TRBV7-3, the J call TRBJ2-5; D is perhaps TRBD2 (5 bases). Trimming cost V 5 bases and J 5 bases, with 21 bases left between them. This CDR3 is 16 amino acids long. Germline CDR1 and CDR2: SGHTA and FQGTGA.

This clone was counted between two and nine times. CDR3 region: CASSLVGTSGREQYF. The CDR3 coding sequence is TGTGCCAGCAGCTTGGTAGGGACTAGCGGTCGTGAGCAGTACTTC. The gene calls are TRBV5-5 and TRBJ2-7; 11 bases line up with TRBD2. V lost 0 bases, J lost 7 bases, and 6 bases stayed unmatched. The CDR3 covers 15 residues. CDR1 SGHKS and CDR2 YYEKEE come from the germline V gene (reference sequence).

V usage is TRBV6-1 and J usage is TRBJ1-4; D not certain. This CDR3 contains 18 residues. Germline CDR1 and CDR2: MNHNS and SASEGT. Trimming pared 0 bases from V and 0 bases from J, leaving 14 bases between. The chain's CDR3 is CASSEARVSLATNEKLFF. The CDR3 nucleotides read TGTGCCAGCAGTGAAGCCCGGGTCAGTTTGGCAACTAATGAAAAACTGTTTTTT.

The chain couples TRBV6-5 to TRBJ1-4; D is uncertain. Germline loops: CDR1 MNHEY, CDR2 SVGAGI. V was pared by 5 bases and J by 4 bases, with 14 bases between. The CDR3 is 15 amino acids. This CDR3 reads CASSLAGSNNEKLFF. Here the CDR3 DNA reads TGTGCCAGCAGTCTAGCCGGGTCTAATAATGAAAAACTGTTTTTT.

The gene calls are TRBV7-8 and TRBJ2-1; D is perhaps TRBD1 (5 bases). The germline V gene encodes CDR1 SGHVS and CDR2 FQNEAQ. The CDR3 is 15 residues long. Trimming removed 0 bases at V and 10 bases at J, with 16 bases between. CDR3 sequence: CASSLAWGREGEQFF. In nucleotides, the CDR3 is TGTGCCAGCAGCTTAGCTTGGGGCAGGGAAGGCGAGCAGTTCTTC.